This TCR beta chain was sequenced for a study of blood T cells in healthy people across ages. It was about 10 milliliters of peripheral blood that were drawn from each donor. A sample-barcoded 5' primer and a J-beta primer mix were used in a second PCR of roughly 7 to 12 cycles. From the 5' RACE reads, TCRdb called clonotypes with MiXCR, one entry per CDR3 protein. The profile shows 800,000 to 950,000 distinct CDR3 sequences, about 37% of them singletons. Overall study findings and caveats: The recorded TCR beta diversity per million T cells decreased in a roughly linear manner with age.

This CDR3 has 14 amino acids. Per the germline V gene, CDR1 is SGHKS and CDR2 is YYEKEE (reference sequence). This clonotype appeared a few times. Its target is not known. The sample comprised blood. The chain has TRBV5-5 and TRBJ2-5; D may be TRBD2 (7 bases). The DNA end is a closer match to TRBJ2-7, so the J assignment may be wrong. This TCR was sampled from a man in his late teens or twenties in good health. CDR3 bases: TGTGCCAGCAGCTTGGGGGGGGGGGCGCACGAGCAGTACTTC. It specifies CASSLGGGAHEQYF.